A single TCR beta chain is shown here with its context. Original data processing: Cell counts per sample came from amplifying reference gene primers. Assay used: immunoSEQ multiplex PCR; TCRdb lists only in-frame clones, some missing. V and J calls and clone size are copied from that table; D and trimming were computed from the DNA. Of about 210,000 clones in the sample, approximately 84% are singletons; the top ten hold 7.6%. Germline CDR1 and CDR2: KGHDR and SFDVKD. The CDR3 covers 15 residues. V trimming: 4 bases; J trimming: 6 bases; junction bases outside the gene matches: 10. These data come from a study of blood T cell repertoires in COVID-19. Study as a whole: The origin of the acute and convalescent COVID-19 samples was the United States, Italy and Spain. PBMCs, B-cell-depleted T cells, or T cells provided the cDNA or gDNA that made up the material.

This TCR was sampled from a woman aged 50 to 60 with active or convalescent COVID-19. This chain connects TRBV24-1 to TRBJ1-2; 7 nucleotides agree with TRBD1. Specimen: peripheral blood. CDR3 in DNA: TGTGCCACCAGTGAAACTCCGACAGGGCCGGATGGCTACACCTTC. This encodes CATSETPTGPDGYTF.